Given below is one T cell receptor beta chain in context. V shed 11 bases and J 3 bases; nucleotides not matched to a gene: 18. Germline values: CDR1 ENHRY, CDR2 SYGVKD. CDR3 length: 16 residues. Original processing methods: By means of reference gene primer amplification, nucleated cell counts were estimated. Clones were sequenced by immunoSEQ multiplex PCR, and TCRdb holds only the in-frame ones, with some missing. That table supplies the V and J calls and clone size; D and trimming were determined from the DNA. The sample includes under 80,000 clones, roughly 89% of them seen just once. The sample comes from a study of blood T cell repertoires in COVID-19. Study information: COVID-19 samples, acute and convalescent, were from the United States, Italy and Spain. PBMCs, B-cell-depleted T cells, or T cells were the source of the cDNA or gDNA that made up the material.

The sequenced sample was peripheral blood. The sequence was collected from a human donor in a cohort sampled during active COVID-19. The chain joins TRBV10-3 to TRBJ2-5, with 7 bases matching TRBD1. CDR3: CASPGTAGEGEETQYF. CDR3 DNA sequence: TGTGCCTCCCCGGGGACAGCTGGAGAGGGGGAAGAGACCCAGTACTTC.